These 3 T cell receptor beta chains were all obtained from the same sample, sequenced in a study of T cells after yellow fever vaccination. A single record per CDR3 protein comes from TCRdb applying MiXCR to the 5' RACE reads. The sample comprises about 120,000 distinct CDR3 sequences, 12% to 15% of which are singletons, and roughly 47% rests with the top ten. The specimen was CD8+ T cells sorted from PBMCs, collected 5 days after the yellow fever booster vaccination. These receptors all stem from a man between 18 and 35 years old who received the YFV17D yellow fever vaccine.

There are a few counts of this clonotype. This rearrangement joins TRBV27 to TRBJ2-6; no definite D call. CDR3 length: 15 residues. CDR1 and CDR2 (germline): MNHEY, SMNVEV (reference sequence). Trimming left V 4 bases short and J 3 bases short, with 10 bases between. As DNA, the CDR3 is TGTGCCAGCAGTTGGGGTGTTTATGGGGCCAACGTCCTGACTTTC. This sequence encodes CASSWGVYGANVLTF. Drawing the rest from reference TRBV27 and TRBJ2-6, the complete variable domain is EAQVTQNPRYLITVTGKKLTVTCSQNMNHEYMSWYRQDPGLGLRQIYYSMNVEVTDKGDVPEGYKVSRKEKRNFPLILESPSPNQTSLYFCASSWGVYGANVLTFGAGSRLTVL.

J is TRBJ1-1 and V is TRBV7-6, with D tentatively TRBD1 (6 bases). This CDR3 has 17 amino acids. Germline V lookup: CDR1 SGHVS, CDR2 FNYEAQ. V lost 1 base and J 4 bases, leaving 19 bases between the germline ends. The CDR3 sequence: CASSLGLPTGSGTEAFF. The CDR3 DNA reads as TGTGCCAGCAGCTTAGGCCTACCGACAGGTTCGGGCACTGAAGCTTTCTTT.

CDR3 residues: CASSLEAGDYGYTF. CDR3 in DNA: TGCGCCAGCAGCTTGGAGGCAGGGGATTATGGCTACACCTTC. The chain uses TRBV5-1 and TRBJ1-2; tentatively, D is TRBD1 (6 bases). V dropped 0 bases and J dropped 5 bases, with 11 bases sitting between them. The CDR3 consists of 14 residues. Germline V gene lookup returns CDR1 SGHRS and CDR2 YFSETQ.